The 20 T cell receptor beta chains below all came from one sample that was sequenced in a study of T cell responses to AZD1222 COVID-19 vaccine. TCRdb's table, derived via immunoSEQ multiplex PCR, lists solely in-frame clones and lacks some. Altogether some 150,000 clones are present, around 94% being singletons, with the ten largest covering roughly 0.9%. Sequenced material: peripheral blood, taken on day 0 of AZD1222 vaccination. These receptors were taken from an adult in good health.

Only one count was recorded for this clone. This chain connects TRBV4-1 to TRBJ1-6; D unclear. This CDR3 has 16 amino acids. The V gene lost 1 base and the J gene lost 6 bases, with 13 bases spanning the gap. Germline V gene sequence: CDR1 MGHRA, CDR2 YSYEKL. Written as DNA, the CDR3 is TGCGCCAGCAGCCAAGCCCCCACGGTCCTTAATTCACCCCTCCACTTT. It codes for CASSQAPTVLNSPLHF.

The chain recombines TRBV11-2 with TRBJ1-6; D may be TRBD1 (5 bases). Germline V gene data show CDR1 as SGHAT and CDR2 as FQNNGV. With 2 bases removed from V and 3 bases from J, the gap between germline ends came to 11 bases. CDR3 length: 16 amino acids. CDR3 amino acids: CASSLLQGGYNSPLHF. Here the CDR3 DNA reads TGTGCCAGCAGCTTATTGCAGGGAGGCTATAATTCACCCCTCCACTTT.

CDR3 amino acids: CASSLTTGGTGELFF. The CDR3 bases are TGCGCCAGCAGCTTGACTACAGGGGGGACCGGGGAGCTGTTTTTT. The chain combines TRBV5-1 with TRBJ2-2; TRBD1 agrees at 8 bases. The CDR3 runs 15 residues. V gave up 1 base and J gave up 5 bases; unmatched junction bases: 4. CDR1 SGHRS and CDR2 YFSETQ come from the germline V gene.

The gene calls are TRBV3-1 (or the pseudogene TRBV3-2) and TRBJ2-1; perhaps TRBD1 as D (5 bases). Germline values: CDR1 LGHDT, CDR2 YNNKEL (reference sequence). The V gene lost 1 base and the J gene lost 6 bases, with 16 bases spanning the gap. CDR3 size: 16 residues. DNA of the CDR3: TGTGCCAGCAGCCAAGTGGTCAGGGTTAAGGGCAATGAGCAGTTCTTC. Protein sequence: CASSQVVRVKGNEQFF.

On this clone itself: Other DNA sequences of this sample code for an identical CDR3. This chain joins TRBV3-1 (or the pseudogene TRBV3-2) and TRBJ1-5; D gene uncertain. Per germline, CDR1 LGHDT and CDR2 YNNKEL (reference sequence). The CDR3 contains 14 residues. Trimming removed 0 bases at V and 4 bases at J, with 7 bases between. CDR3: CASSQEGSNQPQHF. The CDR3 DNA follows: TGTGCCAGCAGCCAAGAGGGGTCAAATCAGCCCCAGCATTTT.

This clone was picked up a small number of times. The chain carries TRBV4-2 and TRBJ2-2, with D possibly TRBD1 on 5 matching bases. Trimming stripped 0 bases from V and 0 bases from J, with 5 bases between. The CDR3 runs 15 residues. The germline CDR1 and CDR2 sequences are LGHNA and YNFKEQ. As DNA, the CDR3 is TGTGCCAGCAGCCAAGAAGGGGCGAACACCGGGGAGCTGTTTTTT. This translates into CASSQEGANTGELFF.

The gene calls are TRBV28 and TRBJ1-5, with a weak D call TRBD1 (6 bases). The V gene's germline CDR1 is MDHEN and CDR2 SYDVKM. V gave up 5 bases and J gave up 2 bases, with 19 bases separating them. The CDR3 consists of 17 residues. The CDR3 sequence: CASSHNPWTVGNQPQHF. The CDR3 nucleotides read TGTGCCAGCAGTCATAACCCCTGGACAGTCGGCAATCAGCCCCAGCATTTT.

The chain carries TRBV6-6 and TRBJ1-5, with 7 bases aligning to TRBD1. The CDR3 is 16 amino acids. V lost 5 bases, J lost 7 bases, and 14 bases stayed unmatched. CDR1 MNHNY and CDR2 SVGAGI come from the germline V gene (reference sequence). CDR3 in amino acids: CASSNGGYRGSQPQHF. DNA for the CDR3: TGTGCCAGCAGTAACGGGGGCTACAGGGGTTCACAGCCCCAGCATTTT.

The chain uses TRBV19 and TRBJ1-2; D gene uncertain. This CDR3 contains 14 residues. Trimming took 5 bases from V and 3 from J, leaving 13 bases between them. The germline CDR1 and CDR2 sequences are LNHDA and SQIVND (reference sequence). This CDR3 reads CASSSFRRDYGYTF. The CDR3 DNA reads TGTGCCAGTAGTTCTTTTCGCAGAGACTATGGCTACACCTTC.

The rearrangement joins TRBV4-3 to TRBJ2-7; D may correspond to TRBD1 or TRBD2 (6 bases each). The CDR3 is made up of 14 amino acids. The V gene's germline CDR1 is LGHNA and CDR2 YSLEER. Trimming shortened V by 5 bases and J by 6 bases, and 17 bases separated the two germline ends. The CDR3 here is CASSVGTGAGEQYF. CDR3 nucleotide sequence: TGCGCCAGCAGCGTTGGAACGGGGGCCGGCGAGCAGTACTTC.

The CDR3 is CATQHPRVLNEKLFF. CDR3 in DNA: TGTGCCACCCAACACCCAAGGGTCCTTAATGAAAAACTGTTTTTT. The gene calls are TRBV15 and TRBJ1-4; D uncertain. Germline V CDR1 and CDR2: LNHNV, YYDKDF (reference sequence). CDR3 length: 15 residues. V lost 8 bases and J 4 bases, leaving 17 bases between the germline ends.

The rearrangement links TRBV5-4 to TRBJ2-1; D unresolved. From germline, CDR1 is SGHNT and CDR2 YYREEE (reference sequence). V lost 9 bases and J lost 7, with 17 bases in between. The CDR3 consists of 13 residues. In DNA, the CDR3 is TGTGCCATCTACAACAGAGTCGGGAATGAGCAGTTCTTC. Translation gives CAIYNRVGNEQFF. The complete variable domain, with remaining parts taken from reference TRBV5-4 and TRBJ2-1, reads ETGVTQSPTHLIKTRGQQVTLRCSSQSGHNTVSWYQQALGQGPQFIFQYYREEENGRGNFPPRFSGLQFPNYSSELNVNALELDDSALYLCAIYNRVGNEQFFGPGTRLTVL.

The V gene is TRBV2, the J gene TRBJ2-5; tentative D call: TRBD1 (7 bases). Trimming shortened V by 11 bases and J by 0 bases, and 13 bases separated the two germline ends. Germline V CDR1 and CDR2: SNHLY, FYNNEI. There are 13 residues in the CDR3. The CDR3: CACGTENQETQYF. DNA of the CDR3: TGTGCCTGCGGGACAGAAAACCAAGAGACCCAGTACTTC.

The CDR3 here is CASSFSSGSSYNEQFF. CDR3 nucleotide sequence: TGTGCCAGTAGTTTCTCTAGCGGGAGCTCCTACAATGAGCAGTTCTTC. The V gene is TRBV19, the J gene TRBJ2-1; 10 bases line up with TRBD2. The germline CDR1 and CDR2 sequences are LNHDA and SQIVND (reference sequence). The CDR3 contains 16 residues. V gave up 5 bases and J gave up 0 bases; unmatched junction bases: 4.

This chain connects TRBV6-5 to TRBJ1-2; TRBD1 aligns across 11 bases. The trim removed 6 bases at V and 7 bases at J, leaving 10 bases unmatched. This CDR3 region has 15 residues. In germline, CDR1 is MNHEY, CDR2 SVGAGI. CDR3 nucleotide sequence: TGTGCCAGCAGCGCTAGGGACAGGGGGTTGTTTGGCTACACCTTC. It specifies CASSARDRGLFGYTF.

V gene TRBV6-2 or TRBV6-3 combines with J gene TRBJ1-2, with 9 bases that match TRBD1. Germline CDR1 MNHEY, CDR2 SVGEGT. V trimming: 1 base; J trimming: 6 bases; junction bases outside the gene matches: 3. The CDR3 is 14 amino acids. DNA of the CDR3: TGTGCCAGCAGTTACTTTTGGACAGGGGATGGCTACACCTTC. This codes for CASSYFWTGDGYTF.

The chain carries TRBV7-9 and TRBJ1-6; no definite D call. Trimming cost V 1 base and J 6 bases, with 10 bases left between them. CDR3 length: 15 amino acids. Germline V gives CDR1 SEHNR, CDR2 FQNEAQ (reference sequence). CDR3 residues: CASSLVNRFNSPLHF. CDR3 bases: TGTGCCAGCAGCTTAGTGAACAGATTTAATTCACCCCTCCACTTT.

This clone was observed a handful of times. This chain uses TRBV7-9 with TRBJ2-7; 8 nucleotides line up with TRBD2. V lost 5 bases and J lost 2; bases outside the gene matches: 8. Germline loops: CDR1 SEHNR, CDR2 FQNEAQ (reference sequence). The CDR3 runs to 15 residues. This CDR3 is CASSPLGGGTYEQYF. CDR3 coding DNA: TGTGCCAGCAGCCCCCTAGGCGGGGGGACCTACGAGCAGTACTTC.

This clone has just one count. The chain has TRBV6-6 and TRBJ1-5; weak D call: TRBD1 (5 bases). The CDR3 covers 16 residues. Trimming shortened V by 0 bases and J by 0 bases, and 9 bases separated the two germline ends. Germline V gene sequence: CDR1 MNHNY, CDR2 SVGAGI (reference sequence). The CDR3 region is CASSYSGAPSNQPQHF. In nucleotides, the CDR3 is TGTGCCAGCAGTTACTCAGGGGCGCCTAGCAATCAGCCCCAGCATTTT.

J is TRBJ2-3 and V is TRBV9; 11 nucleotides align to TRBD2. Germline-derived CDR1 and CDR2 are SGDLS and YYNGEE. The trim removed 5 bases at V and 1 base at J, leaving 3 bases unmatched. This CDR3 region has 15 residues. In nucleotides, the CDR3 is TGTGCCAGCAGTCCACTAGCGGGGGGCACAGATACGCAGTATTTT. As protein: CASSPLAGGTDTQYF.